Below are 30 T cell receptor beta chains sequenced from a single sample in a study of beta chain features in type 1 diabetes. Expressed TCRB transcripts were sequenced because the entire RNA isolate underwent reverse transcription. Profiled with immunoSEQ multiplex PCR; TCRdb holds only in-frame clones, not every one. The sample records hundreds of thousands of clones, roughly a sixth being singletons. Sequenced input: naive CD4+ T cells from blood. Receptors were obtained from a man younger than 30 in good health.

This clone was counted a few times. The chain links TRBV28 to TRBJ1-2; 7 bases are shared with TRBD1. CDR3 length: 17 residues. With 6 bases clipped from V and 3 bases from J, the junction kept 16 bases outside the gene matches. Germline assignment: CDR1 MDHEN and CDR2 SYDVKM. CDR3 amino acids: CASSTEGATFHYYGYTF. Written as DNA, the CDR3 is TGTGCCAGCAGCACCGAGGGGGCTACTTTCCACTACTATGGCTACACCTTC.

The sample holds a few counts of this clone. The rearrangement uses TRBV9 and TRBJ2-1; D unresolved. The CDR3 has 14 residues. Trimming took 4 bases from V and 0 from J, leaving 8 bases between them. The germline V gene has CDR1 SGDLS and CDR2 YYNGEE. CDR3 in DNA: TGTGCCAGCAGCCCGACGGCCTCCTACAATGAGCAGTTCTTC. It encodes CASSPTASYNEQFF.

The table lists this clone with a few counts. J is TRBJ2-7 and V is TRBV14; TRBD1 matches at 9 bases. J was trimmed by 7 bases and V by 5 bases; bases with no gene match: 12. Germline V gives CDR1 SGHDN, CDR2 FVKESK. The CDR3 covers 15 residues. The CDR3 here is CASSSLDRGFWEQYF. The CDR3, as DNA: TGTGCCAGCAGCTCACTGGACAGGGGATTTTGGGAGCAGTACTTC.

The sample holds a few counts of this clone. The chain has TRBV29-1 and TRBJ2-7; possible D gene TRBD2, 6 bases. The germline CDR1 and CDR2 sequences are SQVTM and ANQGSEA. V was pared by 4 bases and J by 9 bases, with 13 bases between. The CDR3 spans 11 residues. The CDR3 here is CSVGGGDAQYF. CDR3 bases: TGCAGCGTTGGAGGCGGGGATGCGCAGTACTTC.

This clone was seen repeatedly, ten times or more. This sequence joins TRBV14 and TRBJ2-3; the D gene is possibly TRBD2 (5 bases). CDR1 and CDR2 (germline): SGHDN, FVKESK. The CDR3 contains 15 residues. The V end lost 3 bases, the J end lost 3 bases, and 13 bases lay between the germline ends. The CDR3, as DNA: TGTGCCAGCAGCCAGCGGAGACTAAGAACAGATACGCAGTATTTT. As protein: CASSQRRLRTDTQYF.

The chain links TRBV7-9 to TRBJ1-2; D gene unclear. CDR3 size: 13 residues. Germline assignment: CDR1 SEHNR and CDR2 FQNEAQ (reference sequence). The V end lost 7 bases, the J end lost 0 bases, and 9 bases lay between the germline ends. The DNA for the CDR3 is TGTGCCAGCAAAGTCCTCTCTAACTATGGCTACACCTTC. Translation gives CASKVLSNYGYTF.

In this sample, this clone turned up a few times. This rearrangement joins TRBV28 to TRBJ2-7; a possible D gene is TRBD2 (7 bases). Germline assignment: CDR1 MDHEN and CDR2 SYDVKM. The CDR3 covers 16 residues. Trimming left V 6 bases short and J 2 bases short, with 20 bases between. CDR3 DNA sequence: TGTGCCAGCAGCAAATTATTGCTAGGGGGGGCCTACGAGCAGTACTTC. It is translated as CASSKLLLGGAYEQYF.

The rearrangement links TRBV7-8 to TRBJ1-2; D unresolved. Germline CDR1 is SGHVS and CDR2 is FQNEAQ. The V end lost 5 bases, the J end lost 7 bases, and 11 bases lay between the germline ends. The CDR3 is 12 amino acids. The CDR3 region is CASSPPGVGYTF. The CDR3 DNA reads as TGTGCCAGCAGCCCGCCCGGGGTTGGCTACACCTTC.

The chain carries TRBV7-9 and TRBJ2-7; D remains unclear. The CDR3 is 15 amino acids. In germline, CDR1 is SEHNR, CDR2 FQNEAQ (reference sequence). Trimming left V 0 bases short and J 0 bases short, with 9 bases between. In DNA form, the CDR3 reads TGTGCCAGCAGCTTAGCGGCAGTTAGCTCCTACGAGCAGTACTTC. It is translated as CASSLAAVSSYEQYF.

The genes are TRBV25-1 and TRBJ2-1; D gene unclear. CDR1 MGHDK and CDR2 SYGVNS come from the germline V gene. This CDR3 contains 14 residues. Between the trimmed V and J ends, which lost 3 bases and 1 base, there was a span of 7 bases. The CDR3 spells CASSESVSYNEQFF. The CDR3 DNA follows: TGTGCCAGCAGTGAGAGTGTTTCCTACAATGAGCAGTTCTTC.

This chain joins TRBV5-1 and TRBJ2-3; no definite D call. Per germline, CDR1 SGHRS and CDR2 YFSETQ. This CDR3 spans 15 amino acids. The V gene lost 0 bases and the J gene lost 3 bases, with 11 bases spanning the gap. CDR3: CASSLGQTLTDTQYF. The CDR3 region has the DNA TGCGCCAGCAGCTTGGGGCAGACGCTTACAGATACGCAGTATTTT.

The chain employs TRBV18 and TRBJ1-2, with D possibly TRBD1 on 6 matching bases. The germline gives CDR1 KGHSH, CDR2 LQKENI. The germline V and J ends were trimmed by 3 bases and 4 bases, with 12 bases remaining between them. CDR3 length: 14 residues. The CDR3 coding sequence is TGTGCCAGCTCACCTGGGACACAAATCTATGGCTACACCTTC. Translation gives CASSPGTQIYGYTF. Together with reference TRBV18 and TRBJ1-2, the CDR3 gives the full variable domain: NAGVMQNPRHLVRRRGQEARLRCSPMKGHSHVYWYRQLPEEGLKFMVYLQKENIIDESGMPKERFSAEFPKEGPSILRIQQVVRGDSAAYFCASSPGTQIYGYTFGSGTRLTVV.

CDR3 residues: CASSRQSGSGTYEQYF. The CDR3 coding sequence is TGTGCCAGCAGTAGACAATCAGGGTCAGGGACCTACGAGCAGTACTTC. The chain links TRBV7-2 to TRBJ2-7, with D perhaps matching TRBD1 (5 bases). CDR1 is SGHTA and CDR2 is FQGNSA in the germline V gene. CDR3 length: 16 residues. Deletions cut 6 bases from V and 2 bases from J, with 20 bases between.

This clone was found many times. The chain links TRBV28 to TRBJ2-7; D might be TRBD2 (6 bases). The CDR3 contains 15 residues. V shed 4 bases and J shed 2 bases, with 15 bases lying between them. The germline gives CDR1 MDHEN, CDR2 SYDVKM. This CDR3 reads CASSYGASGAYEQYF. The CDR3 nucleotides are TGTGCCAGCAGTTACGGTGCTTCGGGAGCCTACGAGCAGTACTTC.

The chain combines TRBV6-5 with TRBJ2-7; maybe TRBD1 (6 bases). V dropped 6 bases and J dropped 0 bases, with 9 bases sitting between them. Germline CDR1 MNHEY, CDR2 SVGAGI. The CDR3 is 13 amino acids. This CDR3 reads CASSRTASYEQYF. The DNA for the CDR3 is TGTGCCAGCAGCCGGACAGCCTCCTACGAGCAGTACTTC.

This clone was counted only a few times. This chain uses TRBV2 with TRBJ2-1; 7 bases match TRBD1. With V trimmed by 7 bases and J by 4 bases, 7 bases remained unmatched. Germline CDR1 is SNHLY and CDR2 is FYNNEI. CDR3 length equals 14 residues. The DNA for the CDR3 is TGTGCCAGCACACCGGGACAGCAGTACAATGAGCAGTTCTTC. Protein product: CASTPGQQYNEQFF.

Only a few counts were recorded for this clone. CDR3 loop: CVTGGGYTF. The DNA of the CDR3 is TGCGTAACAGGGGGCGGCTACACCTTC. V and J are TRBV29-1 and TRBJ1-2; 9 bases map to TRBD1. This CDR3 has 9 residues. Germline CDR1 reads SQVTM; CDR2 reads ANQGSEA.

A few counts support this clone. The CDR3 region has the DNA TGCGCCAGCAGCCAAGATACGGCAGTAGCTAACTATGGCTACACCTTC. Residues: CASSQDTAVANYGYTF. The genes are TRBV4-3 and TRBJ1-2; D not certain. The CDR3 loop spans 16 amino acids. Germline values: CDR1 LGHNA, CDR2 YSLEER. Between the trimmed V and J ends, which lost 0 bases and 0 bases, there was a span of 11 bases.

This clone appeared a single time. The chain couples TRBV7-9 to TRBJ1-2; D is uncertain. The CDR3 runs 12 residues. CDR1 is SEHNR and CDR2 is FQNEAQ in the germline V gene (reference sequence). Trimming stripped 2 bases from V and 5 bases from J, with 6 bases between. CDR3 sequence reads: CASSLMGYGYTF. The DNA for the CDR3 is TGTGCCAGCAGCTTAATGGGGTATGGCTACACCTTC.

This clone came up a few times. This chain links TRBV7-3 with TRBJ2-1, with a weak D call TRBD2 (5 bases). Germline V CDR1 and CDR2: SGHTA, FQGTGA. The CDR3 contains 16 residues. Trimming took 1 base from V and 0 from J, leaving 10 bases between them. In nucleotides, the CDR3 is TGTGCCAGCAGCTTAAGCGGGCGGAGCTCCTACAATGAGCAGTTCTTC. Its translation: CASSLSGRSSYNEQFF.

This clone has a handful of counts. The J gene is TRBJ1-2, the V gene TRBV2, with D perhaps matching TRBD1 (6 bases). The CDR3 is 15 residues long. The germline V and J ends were trimmed by 6 bases and 0 bases, with 14 bases remaining between them. Germline V gene sequence: CDR1 SNHLY, CDR2 FYNNEI. CDR3 amino acids: CASSLQGKANYGYTF. The CDR3 nucleotides read TGTGCCAGCAGCCTGCAGGGGAAAGCTAACTATGGCTACACCTTC.

This clone was detected only a few times. The chain links TRBV11-3 to TRBJ2-5, with D possibly being TRBD2 (5 bases). Germline CDR1 SGHNT, CDR2 YENEEA. Trimming removed 3 bases from V and 3 bases from J, with 5 bases in between. This CDR3 is 12 amino acids long. In nucleotides, the CDR3 is TGTGCCAGCAGCTTCGGGGAAGAGACCCAGTACTTC. This translates into CASSFGEETQYF.

This clone came up a few times. The chain joins TRBV9 to TRBJ2-7; the match to TRBD1 covers 8 bases. Trimming cost V 4 bases and J 0 bases; bases outside gene matches: 6. The germline V gene encodes CDR1 SGDLS and CDR2 YYNGEE. The CDR3 length is 15 residues. CDR3 loop: CASSKRTGSSYEQYF. The DNA of the CDR3 is TGTGCCAGCAGCAAACGGACAGGGAGCTCCTACGAGCAGTACTTC.

The chain carries TRBV5-1 and TRBJ2-2; TRBD1 is a possible D gene (6 bases). V lost 10 bases to trimming and J lost 2 bases, with 15 bases between them. The CDR3 is 14 amino acids. Germline-derived CDR1 and CDR2 are SGHRS and YFSETQ. As DNA, the CDR3 is TGCGCCGGCTCCTACGGGACAAACACCGGGGAGCTGTTTTTT. Translating it yields CAGSYGTNTGELFF.

This clone turned up a few times. The rearrangement links TRBV9 to TRBJ2-1, with 8 nucleotides matching TRBD2. Trimming removed 3 bases from V and 2 bases from J; junction bases left unmatched: 16. The length of the CDR3 is 19 residues. CDR1 SGDLS and CDR2 YYNGEE come from the germline V gene. CDR3 sequence reads: CASSGAPSKGGGPYNEQFF. The CDR3 DNA is TGTGCCAGCAGCGGAGCCCCGAGTAAGGGCGGGGGGCCCTACAATGAGCAGTTCTTC. The complete variable domain, with remaining parts taken from reference TRBV9 and TRBJ2-1, reads DSGVTQTPKHLITATGQRVTLRCSPRSGDLSVYWYQQSLDQGLQFLIQYYNGEERAKGNILERFSAQQFPDLHSELNLSSLELGDSALYFCASSGAPSKGGGPYNEQFFGPGTRLTVL.

This clone was counted between two and nine times. The rearrangement joins TRBV6-1 to TRBJ1-4; 9 bases are a match to TRBD1. V shed 5 bases and J 7 bases; nucleotides not matched to a gene: 5. There are 14 residues in the CDR3. Germline assignment: CDR1 MNHNS and CDR2 SASEGT. The CDR3 coding sequence is TGTGCCAGCAGTCCCGGGACAGGGCTTGAAAAACTGTTTTTT. This codes for CASSPGTGLEKLFF.

This chain connects TRBV5-1 to TRBJ1-1; 9 bases map to TRBD1. The length of the CDR3 is 14 residues. V trimming: 3 bases; J trimming: 13 bases; junction bases outside the gene matches: 13. CDR1 and CDR2 from the germline V gene are SGHRS and YFSETQ. In DNA, the CDR3 is TGCGCCAGCAGCTCATCGGGACAGGGACAAGGTCTTTTCTTT. It yields the protein CASSSSGQGQGLFF.

This clone was counted ten times or more. The germline gene is not matched at one end of the junction; a read error may be the cause. The chain uses TRBV28 and TRBJ1-4; D ambiguous. The CDR3 has 11 residues. The germline V gene encodes CDR1 MDHEN and CDR2 SYDVKM. The CDR3 nucleotides read TGTGCCAGCAGTTTGCGCGACACAACGGCCTTT. As protein: CASSLRDTTAF.

The V gene is TRBV6-4, the J gene TRBJ2-3; D remains ambiguous. The CDR3 extends over 13 amino acids. Trimming took off 4 bases at V and 4 bases at J, with 9 bases between the two ends. Germline-derived CDR1 and CDR2 are MRHNA and SNTAGT. The CDR3 reads CASSVSQSDTQYF. As DNA, the CDR3 is TGTGCCAGCAGTGTTTCTCAATCAGATACGCAGTATTTT.

Here the CDR3 reads CSALPGVHSGNTIYF. For the CDR3, the DNA is TGCAGCGCCCTTCCCGGGGTTCACTCAGGAAACACCATATATTTT. The chain is built from TRBV29-1 and TRBJ1-3, with D unresolved. The CDR3 has 15 amino acids. The V and J ends lost 7 bases and 4 bases respectively, with 20 bases between them. Germline V gives CDR1 SQVTM, CDR2 ANQGSEA.